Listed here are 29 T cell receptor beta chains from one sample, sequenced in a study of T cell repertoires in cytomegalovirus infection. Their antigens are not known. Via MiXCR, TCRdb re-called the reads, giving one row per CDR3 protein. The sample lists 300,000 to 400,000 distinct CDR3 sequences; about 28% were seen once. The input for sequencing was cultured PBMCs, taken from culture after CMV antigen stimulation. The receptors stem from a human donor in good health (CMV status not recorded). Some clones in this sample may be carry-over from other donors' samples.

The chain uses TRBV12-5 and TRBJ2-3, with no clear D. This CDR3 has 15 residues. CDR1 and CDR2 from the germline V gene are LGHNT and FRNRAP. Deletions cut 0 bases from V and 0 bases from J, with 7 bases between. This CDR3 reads CASGLVVTSTDTQYF. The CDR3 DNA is TGTGCTAGTGGTTTGGTCGTCACCAGCACAGATACGCAGTATTTT. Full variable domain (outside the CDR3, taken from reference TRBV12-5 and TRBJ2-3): DARVTQTPRHKVTEMGQEVTMRCQPILGHNTVFWYRQTMMQGLELLAYFRNRAPLDDSGMPKDRFSAEMPDATLATLKIQPSEPRDSAVYFCASGLVVTSTDTQYFGPGTRLTVL.

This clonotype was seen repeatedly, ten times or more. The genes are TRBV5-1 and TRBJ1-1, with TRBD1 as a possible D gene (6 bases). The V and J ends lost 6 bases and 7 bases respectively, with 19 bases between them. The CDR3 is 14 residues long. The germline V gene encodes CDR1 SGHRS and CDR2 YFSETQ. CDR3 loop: CASTRTEDSSEAFF. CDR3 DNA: TGCGCCAGCACAAGGACAGAAGACTCCAGTGAAGCTTTCTTT.

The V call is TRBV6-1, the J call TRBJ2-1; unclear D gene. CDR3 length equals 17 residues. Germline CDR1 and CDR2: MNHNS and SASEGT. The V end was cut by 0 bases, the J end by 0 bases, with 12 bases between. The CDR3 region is CASSEALGPGSYNEQFF. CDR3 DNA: TGTGCCAGCAGTGAAGCGTTAGGTCCGGGCTCCTACAATGAGCAGTTCTTC.

CDR3 sequence reads: CASSSPSSPQETQYF. CDR3 nucleotide sequence: TGTGCCAGCAGTTCGCCTAGCAGCCCCCAAGAGACCCAGTACTTC. The chain is built from TRBV6-5 and TRBJ2-5; D possibly corresponds to TRBD2 (5 bases). The CDR3 length is 15 residues. The V end was cut by 4 bases, the J end by 1 base, with 13 bases between. Germline V gene data show CDR1 as MNHEY and CDR2 as SVGAGI.

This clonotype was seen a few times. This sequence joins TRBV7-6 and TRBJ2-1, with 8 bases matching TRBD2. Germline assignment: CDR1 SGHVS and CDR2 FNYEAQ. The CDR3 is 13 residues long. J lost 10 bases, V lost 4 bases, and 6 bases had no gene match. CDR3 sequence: CASSSSGGPEQFF. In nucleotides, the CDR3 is TGTGCCAGCAGCTCCTCGGGAGGGCCGGAGCAGTTCTTC.

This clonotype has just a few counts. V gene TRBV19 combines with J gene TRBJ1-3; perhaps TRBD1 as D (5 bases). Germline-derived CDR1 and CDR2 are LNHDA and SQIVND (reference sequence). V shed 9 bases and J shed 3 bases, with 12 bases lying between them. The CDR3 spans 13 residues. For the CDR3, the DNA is TGTGCCAGCCGAAAGGGGATTGGAAACACCATATATTTT. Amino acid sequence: CASRKGIGNTIYF.

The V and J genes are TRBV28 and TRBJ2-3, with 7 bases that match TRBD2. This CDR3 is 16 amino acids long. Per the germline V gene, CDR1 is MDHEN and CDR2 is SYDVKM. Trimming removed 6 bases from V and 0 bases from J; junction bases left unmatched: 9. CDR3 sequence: CASSPLAFASTDTQYF. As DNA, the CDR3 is TGTGCCAGCAGCCCACTAGCGTTCGCTAGCACAGATACGCAGTATTTT.

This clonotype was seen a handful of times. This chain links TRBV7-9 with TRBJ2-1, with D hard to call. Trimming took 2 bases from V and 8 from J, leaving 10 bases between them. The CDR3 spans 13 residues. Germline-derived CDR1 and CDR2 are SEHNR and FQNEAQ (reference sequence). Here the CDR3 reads CASSLSQDDEQFF. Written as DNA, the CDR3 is TGTGCCAGCAGCTTATCTCAGGATGATGAGCAGTTCTTC.

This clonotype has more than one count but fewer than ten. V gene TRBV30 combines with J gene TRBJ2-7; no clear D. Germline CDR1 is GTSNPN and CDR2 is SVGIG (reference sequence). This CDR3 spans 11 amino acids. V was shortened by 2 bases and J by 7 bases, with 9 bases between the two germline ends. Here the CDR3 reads CAWSSTREQYF. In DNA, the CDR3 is TGTGCCTGGAGTTCGACCCGTGAGCAGTACTTC.

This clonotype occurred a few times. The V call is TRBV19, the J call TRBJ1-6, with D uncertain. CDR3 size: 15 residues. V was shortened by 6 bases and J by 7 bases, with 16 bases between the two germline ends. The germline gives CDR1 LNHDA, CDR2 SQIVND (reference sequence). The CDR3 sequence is CASRPGPGVNSPLHF. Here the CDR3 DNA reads TGTGCCAGTAGACCCGGACCGGGAGTAAATTCACCCCTCCACTTT.

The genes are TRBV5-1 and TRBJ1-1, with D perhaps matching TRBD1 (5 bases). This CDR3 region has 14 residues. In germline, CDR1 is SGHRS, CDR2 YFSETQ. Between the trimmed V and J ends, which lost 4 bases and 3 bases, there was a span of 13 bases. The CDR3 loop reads CASSPPQGDTEAFF. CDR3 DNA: TGCGCCAGCAGCCCCCCCCAAGGGGACACTGAAGCTTTCTTT. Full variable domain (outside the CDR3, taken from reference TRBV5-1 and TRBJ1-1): KAGVTQTPRYLIKTRGQQVTLSCSPISGHRSVSWYQQTPGQGLQFLFEYFSETQRNKGNFPGRFSGRQFSNSRSEMNVSTLELGDSALYLCASSPPQGDTEAFFGQGTRLTVV.

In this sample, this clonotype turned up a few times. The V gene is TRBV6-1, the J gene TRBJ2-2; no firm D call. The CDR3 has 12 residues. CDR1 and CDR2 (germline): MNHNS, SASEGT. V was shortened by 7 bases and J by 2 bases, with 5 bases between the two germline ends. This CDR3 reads CASTKNTGELFF. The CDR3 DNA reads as TGTGCCAGCACCAAAAACACCGGGGAGCTGTTTTTT.

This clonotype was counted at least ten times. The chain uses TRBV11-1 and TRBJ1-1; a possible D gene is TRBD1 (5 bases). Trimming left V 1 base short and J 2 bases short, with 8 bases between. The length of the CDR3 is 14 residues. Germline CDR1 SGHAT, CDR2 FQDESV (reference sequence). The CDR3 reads CASSLGTPNTEAFF. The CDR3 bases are TGTGCCAGCAGCTTAGGGACACCCAACACTGAAGCTTTCTTT.

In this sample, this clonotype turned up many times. The CDR3 nucleotides are TGTGCCAGCAGATCAAAACTAGCGGGGGAGTTTGGTGAGCAGTTCTTC. It is translated as CASRSKLAGEFGEQFF. V usage is TRBV7-9 and J usage is TRBJ2-1; 11 positions match TRBD2. The germline CDR1 and CDR2 sequences are SEHNR and FQNEAQ (reference sequence). The CDR3 length is 16 residues. V was pared by 6 bases and J by 9 bases, with 13 bases of the junction left unmatched.

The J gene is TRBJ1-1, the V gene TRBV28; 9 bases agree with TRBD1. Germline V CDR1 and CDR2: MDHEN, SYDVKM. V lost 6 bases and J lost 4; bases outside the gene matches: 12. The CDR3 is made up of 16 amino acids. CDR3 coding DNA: TGTGCCAGCAGCTCGGGACAGGGCTTAGAGGGCACTGAAGCTTTCTTT. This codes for CASSSGQGLEGTEAFF.

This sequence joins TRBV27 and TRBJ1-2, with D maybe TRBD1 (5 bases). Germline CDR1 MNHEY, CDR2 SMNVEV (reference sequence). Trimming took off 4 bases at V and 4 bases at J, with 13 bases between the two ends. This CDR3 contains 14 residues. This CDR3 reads CASSSPGLSYGYTF. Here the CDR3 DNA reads TGTGCCAGCAGTTCTCCGGGACTGAGCTATGGCTACACCTTC.

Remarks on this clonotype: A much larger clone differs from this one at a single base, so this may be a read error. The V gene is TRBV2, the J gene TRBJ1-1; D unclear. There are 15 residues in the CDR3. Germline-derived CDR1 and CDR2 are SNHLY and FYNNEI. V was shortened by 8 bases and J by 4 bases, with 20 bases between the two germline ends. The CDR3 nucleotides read TGTGCCAGCCGGACGGCGAGGGTTACGAGCACTGAAGCTTTCTTT. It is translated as CASRTARVTSTEAFF.

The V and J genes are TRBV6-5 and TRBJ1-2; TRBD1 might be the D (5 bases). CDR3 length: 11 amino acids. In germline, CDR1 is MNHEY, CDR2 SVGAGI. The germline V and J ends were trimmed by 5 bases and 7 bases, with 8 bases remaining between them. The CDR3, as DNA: TGTGCCAGCAGTGAGGGGTCTGGCTACACCTTC. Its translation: CASSEGSGYTF.

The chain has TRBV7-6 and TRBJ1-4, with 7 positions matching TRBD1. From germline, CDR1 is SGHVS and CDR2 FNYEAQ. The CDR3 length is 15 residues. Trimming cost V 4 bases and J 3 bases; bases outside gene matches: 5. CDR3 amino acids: CASSSRQGPNEKLFF. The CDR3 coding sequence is TGTGCCAGCAGCTCCCGACAGGGACCTAATGAAAAACTGTTTTTT.

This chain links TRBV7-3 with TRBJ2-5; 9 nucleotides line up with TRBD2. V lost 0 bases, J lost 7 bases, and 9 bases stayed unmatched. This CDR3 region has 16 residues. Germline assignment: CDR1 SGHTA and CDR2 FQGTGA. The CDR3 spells CASSLTGVAGERTQYF. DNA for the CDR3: TGTGCCAGCAGCTTAACGGGGGTAGCGGGAGAGAGGACCCAGTACTTC.

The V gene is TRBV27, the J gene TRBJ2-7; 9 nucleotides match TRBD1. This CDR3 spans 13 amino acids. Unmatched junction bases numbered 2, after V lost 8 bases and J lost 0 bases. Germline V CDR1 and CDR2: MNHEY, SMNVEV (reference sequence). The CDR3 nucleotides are TGTGCCAGCCGGGACAGGGCCTCCTACGAGCAGTACTTC. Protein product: CASRDRASYEQYF.

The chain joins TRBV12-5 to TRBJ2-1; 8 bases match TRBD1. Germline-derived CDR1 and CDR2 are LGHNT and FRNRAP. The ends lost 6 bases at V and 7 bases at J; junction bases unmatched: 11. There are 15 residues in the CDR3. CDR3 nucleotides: TGTGCTAGTGGCCGAACAGGGGGAAGGAGGAATGAGCAGTTCTTC. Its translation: CASGRTGGRRNEQFF.

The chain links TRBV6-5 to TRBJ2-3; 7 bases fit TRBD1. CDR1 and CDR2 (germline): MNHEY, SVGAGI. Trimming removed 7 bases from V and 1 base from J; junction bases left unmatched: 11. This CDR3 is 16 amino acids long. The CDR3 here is CASNRLRTGGTDTQYF. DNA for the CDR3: TGTGCCAGCAATCGGCTTCGCACAGGGGGCACAGATACGCAGTATTTT.

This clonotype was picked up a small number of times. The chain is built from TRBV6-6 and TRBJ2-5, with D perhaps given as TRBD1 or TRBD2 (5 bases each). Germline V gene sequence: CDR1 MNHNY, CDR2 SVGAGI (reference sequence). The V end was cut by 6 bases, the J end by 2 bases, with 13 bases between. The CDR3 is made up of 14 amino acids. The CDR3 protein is CASRKGRTQETQYF. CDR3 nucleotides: TGTGCCAGCAGAAAGGGACGGACTCAAGAGACCCAGTACTTC.

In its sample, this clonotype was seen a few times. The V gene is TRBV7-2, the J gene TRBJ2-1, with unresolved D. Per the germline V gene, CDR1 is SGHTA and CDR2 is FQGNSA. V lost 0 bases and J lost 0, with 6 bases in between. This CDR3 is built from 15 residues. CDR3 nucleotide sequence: TGTGCCAGCAGCTTAGCGGAGAGCTCCTACAATGAGCAGTTCTTC. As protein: CASSLAESSYNEQFF.

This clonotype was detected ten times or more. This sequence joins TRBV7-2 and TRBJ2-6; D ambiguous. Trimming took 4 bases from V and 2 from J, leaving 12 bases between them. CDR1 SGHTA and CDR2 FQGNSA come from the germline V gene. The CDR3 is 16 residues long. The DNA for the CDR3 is TGTGCCAGCAGCTATGGGTCTTTGACTGGGGCCAACGTCCTGACTTTC. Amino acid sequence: CASSYGSLTGANVLTF.

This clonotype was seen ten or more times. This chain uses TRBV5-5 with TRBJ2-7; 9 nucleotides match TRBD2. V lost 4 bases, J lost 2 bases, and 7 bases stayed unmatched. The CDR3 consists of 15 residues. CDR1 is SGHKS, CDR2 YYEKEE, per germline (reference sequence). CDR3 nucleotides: TGTGCCAGCAGCCACCGGACTAGCGCTGCCTACGAGCAGTACTTC. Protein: CASSHRTSAAYEQYF.

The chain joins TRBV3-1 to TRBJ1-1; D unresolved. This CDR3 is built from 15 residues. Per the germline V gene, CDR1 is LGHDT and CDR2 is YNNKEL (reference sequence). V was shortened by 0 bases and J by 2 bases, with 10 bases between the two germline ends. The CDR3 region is CASSQDSRSNTEAFF. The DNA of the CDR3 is TGTGCCAGCAGCCAAGACTCGCGCTCTAACACTGAAGCTTTCTTT.

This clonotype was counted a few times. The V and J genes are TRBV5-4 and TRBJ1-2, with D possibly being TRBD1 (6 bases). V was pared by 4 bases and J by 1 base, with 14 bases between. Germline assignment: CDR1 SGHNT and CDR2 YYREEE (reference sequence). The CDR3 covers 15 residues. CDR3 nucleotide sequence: TGTGCCAGCAGCGGGTGGGGGCAGGGTAACTATGGCTACACCTTC. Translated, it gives CASSGWGQGNYGYTF.